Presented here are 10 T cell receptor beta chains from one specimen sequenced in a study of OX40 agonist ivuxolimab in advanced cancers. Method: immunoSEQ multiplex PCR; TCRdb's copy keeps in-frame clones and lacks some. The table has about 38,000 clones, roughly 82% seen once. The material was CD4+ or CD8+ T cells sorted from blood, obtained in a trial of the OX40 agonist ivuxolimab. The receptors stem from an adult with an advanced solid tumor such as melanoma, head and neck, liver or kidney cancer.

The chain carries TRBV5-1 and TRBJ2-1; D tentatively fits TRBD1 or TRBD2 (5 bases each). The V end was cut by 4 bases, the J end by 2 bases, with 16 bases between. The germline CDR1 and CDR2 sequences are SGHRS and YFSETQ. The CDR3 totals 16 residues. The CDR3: CASSPPGHKAYNEQFF. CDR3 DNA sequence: TGCGCCAGCAGCCCTCCGGGGCACAAGGCCTACAATGAGCAGTTCTTC.

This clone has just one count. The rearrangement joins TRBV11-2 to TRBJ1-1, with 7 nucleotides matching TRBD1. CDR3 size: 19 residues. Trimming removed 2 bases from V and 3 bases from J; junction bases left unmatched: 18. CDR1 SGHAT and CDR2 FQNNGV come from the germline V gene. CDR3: CASSLLLTGTEKAYTEAFF. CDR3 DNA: TGTGCCAGCAGCTTACTATTAACCGGGACAGAGAAAGCTTACACTGAAGCTTTCTTT.

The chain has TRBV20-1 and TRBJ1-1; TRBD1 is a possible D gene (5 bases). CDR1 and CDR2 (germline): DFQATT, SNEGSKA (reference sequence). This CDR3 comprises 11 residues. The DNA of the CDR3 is TGCGTCGGGGGGAGGAACACTGAAGCTTTCTTT. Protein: CVGGRNTEAFF.

CDR3 protein: CSVRTSLRFGNEQFF. CDR3 coding DNA: TGCAGCGTTAGGACTAGCCTACGATTCGGAAATGAGCAGTTCTTC. The gene calls are TRBV29-1 and TRBJ2-1; 8 bases map to TRBD2. CDR3 length equals 15 residues. V shed 5 bases, J shed 7 bases, and the junction held 13 bases outside the gene matches. Per the germline V gene, CDR1 is SQVTM and CDR2 is ANQGSEA.

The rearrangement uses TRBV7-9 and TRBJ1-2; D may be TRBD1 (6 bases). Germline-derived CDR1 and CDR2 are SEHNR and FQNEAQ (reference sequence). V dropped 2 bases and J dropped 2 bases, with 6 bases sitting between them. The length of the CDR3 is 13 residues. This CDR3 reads CASSLQGNYGYTF. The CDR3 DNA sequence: TGTGCCAGCAGCTTACAGGGGAACTATGGCTACACCTTC.

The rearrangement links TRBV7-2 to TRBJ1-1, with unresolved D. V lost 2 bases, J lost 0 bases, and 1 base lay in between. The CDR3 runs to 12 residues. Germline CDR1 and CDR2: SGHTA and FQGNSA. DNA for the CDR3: TGTGCCAGCAGCTTACTGAACACTGAAGCTTTCTTT. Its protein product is CASSLLNTEAFF.

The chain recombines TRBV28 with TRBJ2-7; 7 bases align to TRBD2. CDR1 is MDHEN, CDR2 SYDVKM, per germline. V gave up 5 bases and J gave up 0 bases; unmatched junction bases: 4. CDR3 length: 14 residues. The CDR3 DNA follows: TGTGCCAGCAGTAGGGGAGGGAGCTCCTACGAGCAGTACTTC. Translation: CASSRGGSSYEQYF.

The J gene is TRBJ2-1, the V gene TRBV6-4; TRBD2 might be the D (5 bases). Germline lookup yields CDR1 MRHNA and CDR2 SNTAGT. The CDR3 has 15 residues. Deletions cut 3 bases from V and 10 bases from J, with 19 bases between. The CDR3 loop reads CASSEAVSRRGEQFF. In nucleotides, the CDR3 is TGTGCCAGCAGTGAAGCGGTTAGCAGGAGAGGGGAGCAGTTCTTC.

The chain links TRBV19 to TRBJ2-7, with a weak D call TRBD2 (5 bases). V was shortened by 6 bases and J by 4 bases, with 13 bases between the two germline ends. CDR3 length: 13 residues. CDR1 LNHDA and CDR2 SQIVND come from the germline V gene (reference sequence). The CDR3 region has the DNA TGTGCCAGTAGCCCGAGGGCGGAATACGAGCAGTACTTC. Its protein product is CASSPRAEYEQYF.

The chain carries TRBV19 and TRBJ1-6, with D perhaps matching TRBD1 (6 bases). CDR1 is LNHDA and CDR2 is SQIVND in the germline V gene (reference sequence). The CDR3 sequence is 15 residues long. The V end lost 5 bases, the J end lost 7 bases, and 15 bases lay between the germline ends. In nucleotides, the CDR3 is TGTGCCAGTAGTTTACAGGGAGGACTGAATTCACCCCTCCACTTT. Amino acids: CASSLQGGLNSPLHF.